The T cell receptor (beta chain) under discussion was sequenced for a study of T cells after yellow fever vaccination. 5'RACE template switching generated TCR cDNA, adding a universal primer site and UMIs. TCRdb re-called the 5' RACE reads through MiXCR, storing one row per CDR3 protein. The profile shows hundreds of thousands of distinct CDR3 sequences, around an eighth of them singletons. Germline V gene sequence: CDR1 SQVTM, CDR2 ANQGSEA. Between the trimmed V and J ends, which lost 7 bases and 3 bases, there was a span of 5 bases. The CDR3 totals 10 residues. This receptor was identified in a man under 40 who received the YFV17D yellow fever vaccine. This chain connects TRBV29-1 to TRBJ2-3; unclear D gene. The source material was PBMCs, sampled on the day of the yellow fever booster vaccination. The chain's CDR3 is CSGSTDTQYF. The CDR3 coding sequence is TGCAGCGGATCTACAGATACGCAGTATTTT.